The sequence of this T cell receptor (beta chain) was determined in a study of blood T cell repertoires in COVID-19. Study as a whole: Some COVID-19 samples were acute and others convalescent; all came from the United States, Italy and Spain. The analysed material was cDNA or gDNA that came from T cells, B-cell-depleted T cells, or PBMCs.

J lost 1 base, V lost 8 bases, and 3 bases had no gene match. Germline CDR1 reads SNHLY; CDR2 reads FYNNEI. This CDR3 has 14 amino acids. Original analysis: From reference gene primer amplification, estimates of nucleated cell counts were derived. Using immunoSEQ multiplex PCR, the repertoire was profiled, and TCRdb retains in-frame clones only, with some absent. V and J calls and clone size follow that table, whereas D and trimming were derived from the DNA. The sample lists approximately 76,000 clones; roughly 89% were seen once. This TCR was recovered from a man aged 25 to 40 with acute or convalescent COVID-19. Sequencing was done on a sample of peripheral blood. V is TRBV2 and J is TRBJ2-3; 10 bases map to TRBD2. The DNA of the CDR3 is TGTGCCAGCCGACTAGCGGGTCGCACAGATACGCAGTATTTT. It translates to CASRLAGRTDTQYF.